The source of this T cell receptor (beta chain) is a study of neurological immune-mediated disorders. Study results and limitations: The level of TCR clonal expansion was highest in patients with HTLV-1-associated myelopathy and lowest in multiple sclerosis, where it fell below the level seen in healthy controls.

The cDNA was generated through 5'RACE incorporating 10-nucleotide random UMIs. In each sequencing run, over 180 million TCR-beta sequences were generated from 15-18 subjects. TCRdb fed the 5' RACE reads into MiXCR, producing one record per CDR3 protein. This repertoire shows 75,000 to 85,000 distinct CDR3 sequences, 17% found once; its top ten account for 15%. Trimming removed 0 bases from V and 0 bases from J, with 8 bases in between. The CDR3 totals 15 residues. Germline V gene lookup returns CDR1 LGHNA and CDR2 YNFKEQ. This clonotype was found many times. The antigen is not known. The material sequenced was PBMCs. The receptor was derived from a middle-aged woman in good health. This chain links TRBV4-2 with TRBJ1-1, with unresolved D. The CDR3 spells CASSQEAGLNTEAFF. CDR3 nucleotides: TGTGCCAGCAGCCAAGAGGCGGGCCTGAACACTGAAGCTTTCTTT.